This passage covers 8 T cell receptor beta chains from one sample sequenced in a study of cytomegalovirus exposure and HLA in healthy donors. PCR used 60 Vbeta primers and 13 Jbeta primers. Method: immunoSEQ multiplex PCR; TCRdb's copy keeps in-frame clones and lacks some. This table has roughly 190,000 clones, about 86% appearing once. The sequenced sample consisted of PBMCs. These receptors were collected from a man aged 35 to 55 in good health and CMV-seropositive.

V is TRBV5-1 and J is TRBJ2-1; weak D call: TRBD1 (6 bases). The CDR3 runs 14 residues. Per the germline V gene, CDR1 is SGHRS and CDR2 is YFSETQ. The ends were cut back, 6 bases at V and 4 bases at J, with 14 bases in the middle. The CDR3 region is CASMLDSVYNEQFF. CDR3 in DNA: TGCGCCAGCATGTTGGACAGTGTATACAATGAGCAGTTCTTC. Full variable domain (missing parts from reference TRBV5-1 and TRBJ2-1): KAGVTQTPRYLIKTRGQQVTLSCSPISGHRSVSWYQQTPGQGLQFLFEYFSETQRNKGNFPGRFSGRQFSNSRSEMNVSTLELGDSALYLCASMLDSVYNEQFFGPGTRLTVL.

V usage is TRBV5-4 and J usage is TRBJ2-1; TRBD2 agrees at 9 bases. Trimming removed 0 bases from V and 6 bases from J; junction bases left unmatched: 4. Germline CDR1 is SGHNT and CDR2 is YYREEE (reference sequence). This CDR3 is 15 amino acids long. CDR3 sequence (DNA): TGTGCCAGCAGCTTGGGACTAGCGGATTCCAATGAGCAGTTCTTC. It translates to CASSLGLADSNEQFF.

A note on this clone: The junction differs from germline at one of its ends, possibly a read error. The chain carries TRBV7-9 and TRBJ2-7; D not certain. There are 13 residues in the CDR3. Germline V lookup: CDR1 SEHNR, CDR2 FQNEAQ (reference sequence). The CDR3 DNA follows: TGTTCCAGCAGCTTAATTAGCTCCTACGAGCAGTACTTC. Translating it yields CSSSLISSYEQYF. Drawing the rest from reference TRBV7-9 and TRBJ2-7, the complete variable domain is DTGVSQNPRHKITKRGQNVTFRCDPISEHNRLYWYRQTLGQGPEFLTYFQNEAQLEKSRLLSDRFSAERPKGSFSTLEIQRTEQGDSAMYLCSSSLISSYEQYFGPGTRLTVT.

The CDR3 sequence is CASSSAPQGSSTEAFF. CDR3 in DNA: TGTGCCAGTAGCTCAGCCCCCCAGGGTTCAAGCACTGAAGCTTTCTTT. This sequence joins TRBV19 and TRBJ1-1; TRBD1 might be the D (5 bases). Germline V gene data show CDR1 as LNHDA and CDR2 as SQIVND (reference sequence). The CDR3 consists of 16 residues. The V and J ends lost 6 bases and 4 bases respectively, with 21 bases between them.

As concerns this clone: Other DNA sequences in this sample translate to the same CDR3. CDR3 sequence: CASRLQGGDTGELFF. The CDR3 region has the DNA TGTGCCAGCAGGTTACAGGGGGGCGACACCGGGGAGCTGTTTTTT. This chain connects TRBV6-5 to TRBJ2-2; 8 nucleotides line up with TRBD1. Trimming removed 6 bases from V and 3 bases from J; junction bases left unmatched: 6. The CDR3 contains 15 residues. Germline V gene data show CDR1 as MNHEY and CDR2 as SVGAGI.

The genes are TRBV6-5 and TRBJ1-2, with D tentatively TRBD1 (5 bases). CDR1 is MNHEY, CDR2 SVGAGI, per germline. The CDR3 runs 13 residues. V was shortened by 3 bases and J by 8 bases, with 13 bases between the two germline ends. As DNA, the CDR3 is TGTGCCAGCAGTTATGGGGCAGCTGGAGGCTACACCTTC. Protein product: CASSYGAAGGYTF.

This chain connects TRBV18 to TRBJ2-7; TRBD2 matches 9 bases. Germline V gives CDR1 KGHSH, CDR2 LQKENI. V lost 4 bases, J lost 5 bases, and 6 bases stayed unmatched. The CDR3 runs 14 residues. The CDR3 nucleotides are TGTGCCAGCTCACGGGGACTAGCCGGAAACGAGCAGTACTTC. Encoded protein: CASSRGLAGNEQYF. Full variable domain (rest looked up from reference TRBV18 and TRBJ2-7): NAGVMQNPRHLVRRRGQEARLRCSPMKGHSHVYWYRQLPEEGLKFMVYLQKENIIDESGMPKERFSAEFPKEGPSILRIQQVVRGDSAAYFCASSRGLAGNEQYFGPGTRLTVT.

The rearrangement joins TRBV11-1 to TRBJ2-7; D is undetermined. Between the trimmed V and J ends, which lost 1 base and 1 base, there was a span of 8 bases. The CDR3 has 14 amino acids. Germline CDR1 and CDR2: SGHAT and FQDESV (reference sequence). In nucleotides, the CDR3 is TGTGCCAGCAGCTTAGGAGGATCGTCCTACGAGCAGTACTTC. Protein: CASSLGGSSYEQYF.